The 25 T cell receptor beta chains listed next were all sequenced from one sample in a study of T cells in Graves' hyperthyroidism and ophthalmopathy. It was RNA transcripts that yielded the amplified TCR beta CDR3 regions. The HTBI primer set was used in a first-round RT-PCR of the TCR CDR3. TCRdb passed the multiplex PCR reads through MiXCR, listing each CDR3 protein once. The sample yields 240,000 or so distinct CDR3 sequences, about a sixth seen once. The source material was blood. These receptors were collected from a woman aged 18 to 35 with Graves' ophthalmopathy.

At least ten counts were recorded for this clonotype. The gene calls are TRBV2 and TRBJ1-1; 10 nucleotides match TRBD1. Germline CDR1 SNHLY, CDR2 FYNNEI. This CDR3 region has 15 residues. The ends lost 7 bases at V and 2 bases at J; junction bases unmatched: 7. CDR3 DNA: TGTGCCAGCACGGGACAGGGGAATGCAAACACTGAAGCTTTCTTT. Amino acids: CASTGQGNANTEAFF.

This clonotype was detected ten times or more. The chain carries TRBV3-1 and TRBJ2-6; D not resolved. Germline CDR1 LGHDT, CDR2 YNNKEL (reference sequence). CDR3 length: 15 residues. V was shortened by 4 bases and J by 0 bases, with 7 bases between the two germline ends. DNA of the CDR3: TGTGCCAGCAGCCCGACGAGCTCTGGGGCCAACGTCCTGACTTTC. This gives the protein CASSPTSSGANVLTF.

There are many counts of this clonotype. The chain is built from TRBV12-3 or TRBV12-4 and TRBJ2-5, with D possibly TRBD2 on 5 matching bases. The CDR3 sequence is 16 residues long. Trimming took 7 bases from V and 4 from J, leaving 22 bases between them. CDR3: CASTPGRTPELETQYF. The DNA of the CDR3 is TGTGCCAGCACCCCCGGCCGGACTCCAGAATTAGAGACCCAGTACTTC.

Concerning this clonotype: The junction and the germline gene differ at one end; a read error may be behind it. The V call is TRBV7-7, the J call TRBJ2-7, with 7 bases identical to TRBD1. The CDR3 is 13 amino acids. Germline lookup yields CDR1 SSHAT and CDR2 FNYEAQ (reference sequence). The CDR3 sequence: CASSNDRAYEQYF. The CDR3 coding sequence is TGTGCTAGCAGCAACGACAGGGCCTACGAGCAGTACTTC.

J is TRBJ2-1 and V is TRBV28, with TRBD1 as a possible D gene (5 bases). The V end was cut by 7 bases, the J end by 6 bases, with 19 bases between. Germline lookup yields CDR1 MDHEN and CDR2 SYDVKM. The CDR3 totals 15 residues. CDR3 nucleotides: TGTGCCAGCAAAGGACACAACCCAAGACTCAATGAGCAGTTCTTC. Protein product: CASKGHNPRLNEQFF.

The chain has TRBV25-1 and TRBJ2-5, with D possibly being TRBD2 (6 bases). CDR1 and CDR2 (germline): MGHDK, SYGVNS. V lost 2 bases, J lost 5 bases, and 12 bases lay in between. There are 14 residues in the CDR3. The CDR3 nucleotides are TGTGCCAGCAGTGAAACGGGAGCGGGCGAGACCCAGTACTTC. This translates into CASSETGAGETQYF.

The J gene is TRBJ1-1, the V gene TRBV28, with 12 positions matching TRBD1. Trimming at V came to 4 bases and at J to 2 bases, leaving 8 bases not matched to a gene. This CDR3 is built from 17 residues. CDR1 and CDR2 (germline): MDHEN, SYDVKM. The CDR3 is CASSSLGTGGSNTEAFF. DNA for the CDR3: TGTGCCAGCAGTTCTCTCGGGACAGGGGGCTCCAACACTGAAGCTTTCTTT.

The sample holds many counts of this clonotype. The chain joins TRBV4-1 to TRBJ1-2; 7 positions match TRBD1. V trimming: 2 bases; J trimming: 1 base; junction bases outside the gene matches: 10. The CDR3 contains 17 residues. Germline lookup yields CDR1 MGHRA and CDR2 YSYEKL. Here the CDR3 reads CASSQPFRGTINYGYTF. CDR3 coding DNA: TGCGCCAGCAGCCAACCTTTCAGGGGGACCATTAACTATGGCTACACCTTC.

This clonotype was seen at least ten times. The chain joins TRBV3-1 to TRBJ1-2; D remains ambiguous. Trimming removed 4 bases at V and 0 bases at J, with 12 bases between. The CDR3 contains 15 residues. Per the germline V gene, CDR1 is LGHDT and CDR2 is YNNKEL (reference sequence). DNA of the CDR3: TGTGCCAGCAGCCCCGTGTTTGGAGCTAACTATGGCTACACCTTC. It codes for CASSPVFGANYGYTF.

In its sample, this clonotype was seen many times. This rearrangement joins TRBV5-6 to TRBJ2-2, with D possibly called TRBD1 or TRBD2 (7 bases each). The CDR3 is 15 amino acids. Trimming left V 0 bases short and J 3 bases short, with 9 bases between. Germline V gene lookup returns CDR1 SGHDT and CDR2 YYEEEE. Written as DNA, the CDR3 is TGTGCCAGCAGCTTGGCAGGGGGGGACACCGGGGAGCTGTTTTTT. Its protein is CASSLAGGDTGELFF.

This clonotype was observed at least ten times. The chain couples TRBV2 to TRBJ1-1, with 10 bases that match TRBD1. Unmatched junction bases numbered 10, after V lost 4 bases and J lost 5 bases. Per germline, CDR1 SNHLY and CDR2 FYNNEI. This CDR3 contains 16 residues. This chain's CDR3 is CASSARTGGSWTEAFF. The DNA of the CDR3 is TGTGCCAGCAGTGCGAGGACAGGGGGAAGTTGGACTGAAGCTTTCTTT.

This clonotype was seen at least ten times. This sequence joins TRBV7-2 and TRBJ1-2; TRBD1 aligns across 7 bases. The CDR3 spans 15 residues. Trimming took 2 bases from V and 1 from J; bases not matched to a gene: 4. The V gene's germline CDR1 is SGHTA and CDR2 FQGNSA. Written as DNA, the CDR3 is TGTGCCAGCAGCTTAAATTCAGGGGGTAACTATGGCTACACCTTC. It specifies CASSLNSGGNYGYTF. Variable domain in full (rest from reference TRBV7-2 and TRBJ1-2): GAGVSQSPSNKVTEKGKDVELRCDPISGHTALYWYRQSLGQGLEFLIYFQGNSAPDKSGLPSDRFSAERTGGSVSTLTIQRTQQEDSAVYLCASSLNSGGNYGYTFGSGTRLTVV.

This clonotype was observed a single time. The chain carries TRBV6-1 and TRBJ1-5; no firm D call. Germline V gene lookup returns CDR1 MNHNS and CDR2 SASEGT. The CDR3 has 13 amino acids. Trimming left V 1 base short and J 7 bases short, with 8 bases between. The CDR3 region has the DNA TGTGCCAGCAGTGAAGGGGTAAGGCAGCCCCAGCATTTT. Translated: CASSEGVRQPQHF.

In its sample, this clonotype was seen many times. V and J are TRBV12-3 or TRBV12-4 and TRBJ2-2; TRBD1 or TRBD2 may be the D gene (5 bases each). V lost 11 bases to trimming and J lost 4 bases, with 20 bases between them. The CDR3 has 15 residues. CDR3 sequence (DNA): TGTGCCGGAGGACCGGGCAGGGCGGCCACCGGGGAGCTGTTTTTT. Its translation: CAGGPGRAATGELFF.

This clonotype was detected many times. The chain uses TRBV28 and TRBJ2-3, with 10 bases identical to TRBD2. The germline V gene encodes CDR1 MDHEN and CDR2 SYDVKM. The CDR3 totals 14 residues. The V and J ends lost 2 bases and 9 bases, in that order; junction bases with no gene match: 5. CDR3 loop: CASSLILAGETQYF. The CDR3 nucleotides are TGTGCCAGCAGTTTAATCCTAGCGGGAGAGACGCAGTATTTT.

This clonotype was seen ten or more times. J is TRBJ2-1 and V is TRBV18; D remains ambiguous. Germline CDR1 KGHSH, CDR2 LQKENI. The CDR3 contains 15 residues. Deletions cut 6 bases from V and 0 bases from J, with 12 bases between. As DNA, the CDR3 is TGTGCCAGCTCCCCTGGGCCAGGCTCCTACAATGAGCAGTTCTTC. Its translation: CASSPGPGSYNEQFF. Using reference TRBV18 and TRBJ2-1 for the parts outside the CDR3, the full variable domain is NAGVMQNPRHLVRRRGQEARLRCSPMKGHSHVYWYRQLPEEGLKFMVYLQKENIIDESGMPKERFSAEFPKEGPSILRIQQVVRGDSAAYFCASSPGPGSYNEQFFGPGTRLTVL.

The chain is built from TRBV11-2 and TRBJ2-7; no reliable D call. CDR3 length: 13 residues. Trimming cost V 2 bases and J 3 bases, with 8 bases left between them. Looked up from germline, CDR1 is SGHAT and CDR2 is FQNNGV. CDR3 bases: TGTGCCAGCAGCTTACCAGGAAACTACGAGCAGTACTTC. Translation gives CASSLPGNYEQYF.

This clonotype was seen ten or more times. This sequence joins TRBV4-1 and TRBJ2-7; 9 positions agree with TRBD2. Per the germline V gene, CDR1 is MGHRA and CDR2 is YSYEKL. CDR3 length: 17 residues. Trimming at V came to 1 base and at J to 2 bases, leaving 9 bases not matched to a gene. CDR3 amino acids: CASSQGLAGEGAYEQYF. In DNA, the CDR3 is TGCGCCAGCAGCCAAGGCTTAGCGGGAGAGGGGGCCTACGAGCAGTACTTC.

This clonotype has at least ten counts. This chain links TRBV28 with TRBJ2-2; D perhaps matches TRBD1 (6 bases). Germline CDR1 is MDHEN and CDR2 is SYDVKM. This CDR3 has 13 residues. Trimming removed 8 bases at V and 3 bases at J, with 10 bases between. CDR3 DNA sequence: TGTGCCAGCCTAAACAGGGACACCGGGGAGCTGTTTTTT. Translated: CASLNRDTGELFF.

At least ten counts were recorded for this clonotype. The chain is built from TRBV20-1 and TRBJ2-1; 12 positions match TRBD2. V lost 4 bases to trimming and J lost 3 bases; unmatched junction nucleotides: 7. The germline CDR1 and CDR2 sequences are DFQATT and SNEGSKA (reference sequence). CDR3 size: 16 residues. The CDR3 nucleotides read TGCAGTGCTACGTCTAGCGGGAGGGCTAACTACAATGAGCAGTTCTTC. As protein: CSATSSGRANYNEQFF.

This clonotype was observed many times. This chain uses TRBV12-3 or TRBV12-4 with TRBJ2-5; TRBD1 is a possible D gene (5 bases). The CDR3 is made up of 13 amino acids. V was shortened by 8 bases and J by 1 base, with 11 bases between the two germline ends. The CDR3 sequence is CASSKDTQETQYF. CDR3 DNA: TGTGCCAGCTCAAAGGACACCCAAGAGACCCAGTACTTC.

The V and J genes are TRBV4-2 and TRBJ2-1; 8 nucleotides match TRBD2. CDR3 size: 16 residues. V dropped 0 bases and J dropped 5; count of bases not matched to a gene: 6. Per the germline V gene, CDR1 is LGHNA and CDR2 is YNFKEQ. The DNA of the CDR3 is TGTGCCAGCAGCCAAGACGCGGGGGGCAAGAACAATGAGCAGTTCTTC. Its protein product is CASSQDAGGKNNEQFF.

As to this clonotype: Since a much larger clone is just one base distant, this may be a read error. Given the absence of the conserved phenylalanine or tryptophan at the CDR3 end, a read error is likely. The rearrangement joins TRBV20-1 to TRBJ2-2; 8 bases fit TRBD1. V was clipped by 3 bases and J by 7 bases; unmatched bases: 7. The germline CDR1 and CDR2 sequences are DFQATT and SNEGSKA (reference sequence). The CDR3 consists of 14 residues. The CDR3: CSASETGTGGELFL. The CDR3 DNA is TGCAGTGCTAGCGAGACCGGGACAGGCGGGGAGCTGTTTCTT.

V and J are TRBV28 and TRBJ2-5; 8 bases agree with TRBD1. Germline assignment: CDR1 MDHEN and CDR2 SYDVKM. The junction had 9 bases not matched to a gene; V was cut back by 5 bases and J by 4 bases. The CDR3 has 15 residues. CDR3 amino acids: CASSDRTGPSETQYF. The CDR3 nucleotides are TGTGCCAGCAGTGACAGGACAGGGCCTTCAGAGACCCAGTACTTC.

This clonotype was counted ten times or more. The chain has TRBV4-1 and TRBJ2-4; TRBD1 matches at 7 bases. This CDR3 has 17 residues. The trim removed 3 bases at V and 1 base at J, leaving 9 bases unmatched. Germline V gives CDR1 MGHRA, CDR2 YSYEKL. The CDR3 here is CASSHPTGYGAKNIQYF. CDR3 DNA sequence: TGCGCCAGCAGCCACCCGACAGGGTATGGGGCCAAAAACATTCAGTACTTC.